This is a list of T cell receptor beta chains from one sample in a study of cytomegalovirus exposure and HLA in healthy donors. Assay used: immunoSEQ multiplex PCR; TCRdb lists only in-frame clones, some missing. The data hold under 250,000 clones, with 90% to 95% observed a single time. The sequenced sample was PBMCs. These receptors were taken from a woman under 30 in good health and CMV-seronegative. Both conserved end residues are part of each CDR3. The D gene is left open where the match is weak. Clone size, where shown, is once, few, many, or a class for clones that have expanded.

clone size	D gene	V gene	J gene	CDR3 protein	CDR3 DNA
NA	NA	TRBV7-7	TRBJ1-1	CASRDPTGRTEAFF	TGTGCTAGCAGGGATCCAACAGGGCGGACTGAAGCTTTCTTT
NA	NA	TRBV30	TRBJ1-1	CAWSVGGIEAFF	TGTGCCTGGAGTGTAGGCGGGATTGAAGCTTTCTTT
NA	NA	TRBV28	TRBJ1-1	CAGHSGNTEAFF	TGTGCCGGCCATTCTGGTAACACTGAAGCTTTCTTT
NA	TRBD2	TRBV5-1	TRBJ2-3	CASSLGLAGGTDTQYF	TGCGCCAGCAGCTTGGGACTAGCGGGAGGAACGGATACGCAGTATTTT
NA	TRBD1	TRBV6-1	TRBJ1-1	CASRRDRVVVEAFF	TGTGCCAGCAGGAGGGACAGGGTGGTAGTTGAAGCTTTCTTT
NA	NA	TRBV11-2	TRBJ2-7	CASSLGTGSPYEQYF	TGTGCCAGCAGCTTAGGCACAGGGTCCCCCTACGAGCAGTACTTC
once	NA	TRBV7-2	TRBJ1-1	CASSFRASGGWLSEAFF	TGTGCCAGCAGCTTTCGGGCGTCGGGGGGGTGGCTCTCAGAAGCTTTCTTT
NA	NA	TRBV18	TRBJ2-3	CASSPLVRQGADTQYF	TGTGCCAGCTCACCATTAGTTCGCCAAGGGGCAGATACGCAGTATTTT
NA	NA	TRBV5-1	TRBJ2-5	CASSLARVGETQYF	TGCGCCAGCAGCTTGGCCAGGGTTGGGGAGACCCAGTACTTC
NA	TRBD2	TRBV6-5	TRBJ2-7	CASSQGLAETYEQYF	TGTGCCAGCAGCCAAGGACTAGCGGAAACCTACGAGCAGTACTTC
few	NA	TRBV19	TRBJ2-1	CASRDRVFLNEQFF	TGTGCCAGTCGCGATCGGGTGTTCCTCAATGAGCAGTTCTTC
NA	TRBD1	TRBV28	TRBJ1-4	CASSVRTGQGEKLFF	TGTGCCAGCAGCGTTCGAACGGGACAGGGCGAAAAACTGTTTTTT
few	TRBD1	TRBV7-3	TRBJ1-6	CASRDRGNSPLHF	TGTGCCAGCCGGGACAGAGGGAACTCACCCCTCCACTTT
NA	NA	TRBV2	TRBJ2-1	CASNPGGLNEQFF	TGTGCCAGCAACCCGGGTGGATTAAATGAGCAGTTCTTC
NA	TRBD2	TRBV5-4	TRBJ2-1	CASSKRDYPYNEQFF	TGTGCCAGCAGCAAACGGGACTACCCCTACAATGAGCAGTTCTTC
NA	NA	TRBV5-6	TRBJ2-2	CASSLERSRSTAELFF	TGTGCCAGCAGCTTGGAGCGCAGTAGGTCCACCGCGGAGCTGTTTTTT
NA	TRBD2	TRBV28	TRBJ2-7	CASSSGGSPTYEQYF	TGTGCCAGCAGTTCGGGAGGGTCCCCCACTTACGAGCAGTACTTC
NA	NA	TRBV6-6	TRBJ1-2	CASSYFLAYGYTF	TGTGCCAGCAGTTACTTCCTGGCTTATGGCTACACCTTC